Listed here are 8 T cell receptor beta chains from one sample, sequenced in a study of regulatory T cells in long-lasting Graves disease. Time point here: persistent/refractory GD, antithyroid drugs over 5 years with positive TRAb. Following extraction of RNA from PBMCs, that RNA was used to make the TCR library. TCR beta libraries were built with iRepertoire HTBI primers and Arm-PCR of CDR3 regions. TCRdb recomputed calls from the multiplex PCR reads with MiXCR, one row per CDR3 protein. The sample includes 400,000 to 500,000 distinct CDR3 sequences, 21% of them seen just once. The sample was peripheral blood mononuclear cells (PBMCs), taken when the disease was refractory, from a patient treated with antithyroid drugs. These receptors were obtained from a female donor with Graves disease.

This clonotype came up a few times. J is TRBJ2-5 and V is TRBV5-1; unclear D gene. In germline, CDR1 is SGHRS, CDR2 YFSETQ. The germline V and J ends were trimmed by 2 bases and 2 bases, with 10 bases remaining between them. The CDR3 spans 14 residues. The CDR3 coding sequence is TGCGCCAGCAGCTTCAACAAAAGACAAGAGACCCAGTACTTC. This gives the protein CASSFNKRQETQYF. The variable domain in full, completed from reference TRBV5-1 and TRBJ2-5, reads KAGVTQTPRYLIKTRGQQVTLSCSPISGHRSVSWYQQTPGQGLQFLFEYFSETQRNKGNFPGRFSGRQFSNSRSEMNVSTLELGDSALYLCASSFNKRQETQYFGPGTRLLVL.

Many counts were recorded for this clonotype. This chain connects TRBV6-1 to TRBJ1-6, with no clear D. V was pared by 5 bases and J by 0 bases, with 8 bases between. The germline gives CDR1 MNHNS, CDR2 SASEGT. The CDR3 contains 15 residues. CDR3: CASSTADSYNSPLHF. As DNA, the CDR3 is TGTGCCAGCAGTACCGCGGACTCCTATAATTCACCCCTCCACTTT.

The chain carries TRBV28 and TRBJ2-2; no firm D call. This CDR3 is built from 15 residues. V lost 3 bases, J lost 4 bases, and 12 bases lay in between. The germline CDR1 and CDR2 sequences are MDHEN and SYDVKM. For the CDR3, the DNA is TGTGCCAGCAGTTTCTTCCCCGGCGGCACCGGGGAGCTGTTTTTT. This encodes CASSFFPGGTGELFF.

This clonotype appeared many times. The chain links TRBV15 to TRBJ1-1; the D gene is possibly TRBD1 (5 bases). The germline V and J ends were trimmed by 0 bases and 6 bases, with 11 bases remaining between them. Germline CDR1 LNHNV, CDR2 YYDKDF (reference sequence). The CDR3 runs to 14 residues. The CDR3 protein is CATSRDGRVSEAFF. CDR3 bases: TGTGCCACCAGCAGAGACGGCAGGGTCTCTGAAGCTTTCTTT.

V usage is TRBV9 and J usage is TRBJ1-5; 9 nucleotides match TRBD1. This CDR3 has 16 amino acids. Germline loops: CDR1 SGDLS, CDR2 YYNGEE. The V segment lost 3 bases and the J segment 6 bases; nucleotides outside the gene matches: 10. CDR3 bases: TGTGCCAGCAGCGGGGGACAGGGTACCTCGGGTCAGCCCCAGCATTTT. Translated, it gives CASSGGQGTSGQPQHF.

This chain links TRBV15 with TRBJ2-7, with 7 positions matching TRBD1. J gave up 0 bases and V 0 bases, and 5 bases lay outside the gene matches. The CDR3 consists of 16 residues. Germline CDR1 and CDR2: LNHNV and YYDKDF (reference sequence). CDR3 coding DNA: TGTGCCACCAGCAGAGATTTGGGACAGAGCTCCTACGAGCAGTACTTC. Translating it yields CATSRDLGQSSYEQYF.

This clonotype was observed a few times. V is TRBV7-9 and J is TRBJ2-7; no definite D call. Germline V gene lookup returns CDR1 SEHNR and CDR2 FQNEAQ (reference sequence). The CDR3 covers 12 residues. Trimming removed 1 base at V and 6 bases at J, with 7 bases between. The CDR3 sequence is CASSLESGEQYF. The DNA for the CDR3 is TGTGCCAGCAGCTTAGAATCGGGCGAGCAGTACTTC. Variable domain in full (rest from reference TRBV7-9 and TRBJ2-7): DTGVSQNPRHKITKRGQNVTFRCDPISEHNRLYWYRQTLGQGPEFLTYFQNEAQLEKSRLLSDRFSAERPKGSFSTLEIQRTEQGDSAMYLCASSLESGEQYFGPGTRLTVT.

This clonotype was found a few times. The chain combines TRBV18 with TRBJ2-4; D uncertain. Germline CDR1 reads KGHSH; CDR2 reads LQKENI. Trimming took 2 bases from V and 2 from J, leaving 10 bases between them. The CDR3 spans 15 residues. CDR3 sequence reads: CASSPSSSPKNIQYF. CDR3 nucleotides: TGTGCCAGCTCACCATCTAGTAGTCCCAAAAACATTCAGTACTTC.